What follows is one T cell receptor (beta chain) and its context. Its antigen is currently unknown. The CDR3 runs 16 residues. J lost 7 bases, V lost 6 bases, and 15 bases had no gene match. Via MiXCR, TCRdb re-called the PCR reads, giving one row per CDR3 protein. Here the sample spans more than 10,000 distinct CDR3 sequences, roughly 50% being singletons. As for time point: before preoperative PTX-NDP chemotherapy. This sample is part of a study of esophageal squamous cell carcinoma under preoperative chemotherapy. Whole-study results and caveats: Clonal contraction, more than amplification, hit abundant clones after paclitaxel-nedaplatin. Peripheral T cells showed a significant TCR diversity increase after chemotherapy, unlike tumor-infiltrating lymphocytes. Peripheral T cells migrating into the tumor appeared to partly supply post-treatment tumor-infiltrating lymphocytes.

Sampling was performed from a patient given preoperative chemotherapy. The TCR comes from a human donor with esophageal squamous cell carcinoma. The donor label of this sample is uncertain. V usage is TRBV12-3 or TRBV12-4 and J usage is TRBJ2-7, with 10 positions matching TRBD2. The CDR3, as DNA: TGTGCCAGCAGCCCACTAGCGGGGATTATGCGAGATGAGCAGTACTTC. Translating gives CASSPLAGIMRDEQYF.